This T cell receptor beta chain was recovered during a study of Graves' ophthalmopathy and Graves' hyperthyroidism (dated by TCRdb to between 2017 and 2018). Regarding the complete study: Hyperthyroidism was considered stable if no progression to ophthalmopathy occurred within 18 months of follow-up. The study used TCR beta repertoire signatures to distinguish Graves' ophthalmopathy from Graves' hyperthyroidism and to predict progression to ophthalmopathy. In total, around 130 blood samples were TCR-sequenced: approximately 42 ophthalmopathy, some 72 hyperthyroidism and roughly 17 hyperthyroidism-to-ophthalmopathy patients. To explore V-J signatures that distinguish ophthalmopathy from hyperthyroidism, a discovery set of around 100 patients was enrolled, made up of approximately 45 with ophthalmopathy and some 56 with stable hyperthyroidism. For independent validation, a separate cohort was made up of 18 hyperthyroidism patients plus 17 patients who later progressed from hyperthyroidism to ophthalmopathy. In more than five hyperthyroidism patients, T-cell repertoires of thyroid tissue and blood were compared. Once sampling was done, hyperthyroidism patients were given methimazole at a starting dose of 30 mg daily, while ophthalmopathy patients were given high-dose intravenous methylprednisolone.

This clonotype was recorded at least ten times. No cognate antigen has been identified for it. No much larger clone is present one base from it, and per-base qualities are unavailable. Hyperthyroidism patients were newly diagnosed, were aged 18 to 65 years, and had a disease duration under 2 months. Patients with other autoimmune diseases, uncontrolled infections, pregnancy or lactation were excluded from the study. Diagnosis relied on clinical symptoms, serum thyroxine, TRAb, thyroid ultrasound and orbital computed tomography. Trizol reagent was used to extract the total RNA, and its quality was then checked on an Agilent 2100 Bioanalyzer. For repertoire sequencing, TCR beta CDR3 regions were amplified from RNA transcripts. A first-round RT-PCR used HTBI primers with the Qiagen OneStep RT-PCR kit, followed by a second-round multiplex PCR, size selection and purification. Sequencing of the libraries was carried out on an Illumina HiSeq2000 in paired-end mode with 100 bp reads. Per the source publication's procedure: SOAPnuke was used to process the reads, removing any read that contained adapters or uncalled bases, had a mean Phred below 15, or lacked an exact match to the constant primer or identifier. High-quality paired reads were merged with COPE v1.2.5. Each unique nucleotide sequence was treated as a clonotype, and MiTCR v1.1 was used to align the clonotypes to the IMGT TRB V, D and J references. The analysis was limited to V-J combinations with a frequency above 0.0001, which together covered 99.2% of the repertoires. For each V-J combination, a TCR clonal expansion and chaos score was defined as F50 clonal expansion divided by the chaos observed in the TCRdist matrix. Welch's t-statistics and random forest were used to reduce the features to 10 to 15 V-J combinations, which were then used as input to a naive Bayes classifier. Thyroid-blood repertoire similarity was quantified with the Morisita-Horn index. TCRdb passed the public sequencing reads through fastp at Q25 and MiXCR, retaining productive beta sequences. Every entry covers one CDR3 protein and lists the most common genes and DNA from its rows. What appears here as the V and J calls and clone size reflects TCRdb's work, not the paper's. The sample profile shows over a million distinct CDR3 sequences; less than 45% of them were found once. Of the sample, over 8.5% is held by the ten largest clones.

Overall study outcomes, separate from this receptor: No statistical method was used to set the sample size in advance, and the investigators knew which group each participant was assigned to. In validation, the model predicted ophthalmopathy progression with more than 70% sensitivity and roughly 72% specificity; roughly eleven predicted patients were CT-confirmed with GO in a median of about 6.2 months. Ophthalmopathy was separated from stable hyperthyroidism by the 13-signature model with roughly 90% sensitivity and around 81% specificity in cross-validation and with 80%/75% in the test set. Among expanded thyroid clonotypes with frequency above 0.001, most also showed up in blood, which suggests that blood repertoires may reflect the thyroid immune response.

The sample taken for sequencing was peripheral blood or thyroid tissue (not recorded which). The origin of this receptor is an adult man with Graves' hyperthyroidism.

The CDR3 protein: CSARVQNSESYGYTF. The sequenced DNA is TGCAGTGCTAGAGTCCAGAACAGTGAATCCTATGGCTACACCTTC. The chain uses TRBV20-1 and TRBJ1-2, with no D gene named confidently. Counted from cysteine to phenylalanine, this CDR3 has 15 amino acids. Only the CDR3 portion is preserved as DNA: 45 bases, with reading frame beginning at the first base. V and J are truncated by 1 base and 4 bases respectively, leaving an intervening sequence of 16 bases. According to the germline V gene (reference sequence), CDR1 reads DFQATT and CDR2 reads SNEGSKA.